Reported below is one TCR beta chain. The entry originates in a study of cytotoxic CD8 clonotypes in ibrutinib-treated CLL. Study information: The subjects consisted of 11 relapsed/refractory and roughly 15 treatment-naive individuals, with around 17 IGHV unmutated. Median treatment time before response sampling was roughly twelve months, range 6 to 36. Partial response was seen in about 24 patients and complete response in 2; after median about 70 months, approximately 14 stayed remitted, some twelve progressed.

Data came from immunoSEQ multiplex PCR; TCRdb stores just in-frame clones and leaves some out. Of about 200,000 clones in the sample, just over 70% were seen once. This CDR3 contains 13 residues. V was trimmed by 2 bases and J by 7 bases, leaving 10 bases between them. CDR1 is SGDLS, CDR2 YYNGEE, per germline. The source material was PBMCs, sampled after 12 months of ibrutinib treatment. The receptor's source is a human donor with chronic lymphocytic leukemia. The chain recombines TRBV9 with TRBJ2-1; D gene unclear. The CDR3, as DNA: TGTGCCAGCAGCGTCCCGGCGCTGAATGAGCAGTTCTTC. Protein: CASSVPALNEQFF.